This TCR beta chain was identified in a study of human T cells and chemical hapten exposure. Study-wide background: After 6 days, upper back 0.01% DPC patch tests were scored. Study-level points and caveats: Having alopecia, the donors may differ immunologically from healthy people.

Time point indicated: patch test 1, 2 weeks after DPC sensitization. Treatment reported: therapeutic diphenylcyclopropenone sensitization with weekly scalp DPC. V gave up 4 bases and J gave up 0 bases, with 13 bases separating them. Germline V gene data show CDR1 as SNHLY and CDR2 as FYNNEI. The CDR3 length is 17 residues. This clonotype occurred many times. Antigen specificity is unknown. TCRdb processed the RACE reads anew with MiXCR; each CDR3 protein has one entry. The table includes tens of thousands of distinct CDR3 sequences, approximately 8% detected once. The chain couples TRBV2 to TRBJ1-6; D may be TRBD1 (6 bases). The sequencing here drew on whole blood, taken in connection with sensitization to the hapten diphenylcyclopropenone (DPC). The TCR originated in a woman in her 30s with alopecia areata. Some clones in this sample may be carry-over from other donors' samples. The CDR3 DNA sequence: TGTGCCAGCAGTGGGGGGGGCACTTCCTCCTATAATTCACCCCTCCACTTT. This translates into CASSGGGTSSYNSPLHF.